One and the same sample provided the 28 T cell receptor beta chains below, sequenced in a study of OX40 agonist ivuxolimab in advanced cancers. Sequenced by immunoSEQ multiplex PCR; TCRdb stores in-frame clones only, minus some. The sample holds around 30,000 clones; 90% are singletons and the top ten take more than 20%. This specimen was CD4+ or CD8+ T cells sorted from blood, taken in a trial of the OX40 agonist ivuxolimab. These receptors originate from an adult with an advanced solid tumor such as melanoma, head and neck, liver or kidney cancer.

The CDR3 here is CASSLSLEQFF. For the CDR3, the DNA is TGCGCCAGCAGCTTGTCCCTAGAGCAGTTCTTC. V is TRBV5-1 and J is TRBJ2-1; no reliable D call. Trimming took off 1 base at V and 10 bases at J, with 6 bases between the two ends. This CDR3 contains 11 residues. The V gene's germline CDR1 is SGHRS and CDR2 YFSETQ.

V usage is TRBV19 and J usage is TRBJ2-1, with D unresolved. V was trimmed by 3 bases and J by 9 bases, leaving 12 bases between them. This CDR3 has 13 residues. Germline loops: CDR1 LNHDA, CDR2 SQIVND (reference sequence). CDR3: CASSIVSSPEQFF. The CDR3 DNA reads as TGTGCCAGTAGTATCGTTAGTAGCCCTGAGCAGTTCTTC. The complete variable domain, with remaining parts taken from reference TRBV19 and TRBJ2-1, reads DGGITQSPKYLFRKEGQNVTLSCEQNLNHDAMYWYRQDPGQGLRLIYYSQIVNDFQKGDIAEGYSVSREKKESFPLTVTSAQKNPTAFYLCASSIVSSPEQFFGPGTRLTVL.

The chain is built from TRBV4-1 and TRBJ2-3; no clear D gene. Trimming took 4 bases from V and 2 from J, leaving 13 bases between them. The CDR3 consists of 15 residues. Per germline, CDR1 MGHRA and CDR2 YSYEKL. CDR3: CASSLKINPTDTQYF. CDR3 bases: TGCGCCAGCAGCCTCAAGATCAACCCCACAGATACGCAGTATTTT.

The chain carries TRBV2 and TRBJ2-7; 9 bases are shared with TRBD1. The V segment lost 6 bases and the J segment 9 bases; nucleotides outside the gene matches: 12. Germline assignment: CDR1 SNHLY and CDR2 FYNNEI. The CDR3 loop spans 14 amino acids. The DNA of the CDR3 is TGTGCCAGCAGGGCGGGACAGGGCGACCCGGGGCAGTACTTC. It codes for CASRAGQGDPGQYF.

CDR3 nucleotides: TGTGCCAGCAGCGCCCCGGGACTAGCGGGACGGGGGCAGTTCTTC. It translates to CASSAPGLAGRGQFF. The chain is built from TRBV7-6 and TRBJ2-1; 13 bases agree with TRBD2. This CDR3 region has 15 residues. J was trimmed by 12 bases and V by 5 bases; bases with no gene match: 10. Germline V CDR1 and CDR2: SGHVS, FNYEAQ.

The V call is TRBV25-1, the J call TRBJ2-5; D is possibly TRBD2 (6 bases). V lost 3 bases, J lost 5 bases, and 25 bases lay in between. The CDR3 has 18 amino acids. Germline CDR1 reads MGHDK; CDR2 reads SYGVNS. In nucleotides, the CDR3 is TGTGCCAGCAGTGAGCCACCCCGGGAGCGGCCAATAGGGGAGACCCAGTACTTC. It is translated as CASSEPPRERPIGETQYF.

CDR3 in amino acids: CASSSGTSSYEQYF. For the CDR3, the DNA is TGTGCCAGCAGTTCCGGGACTAGCAGCTACGAGCAGTACTTC. The chain links TRBV27 to TRBJ2-7, with 9 bases aligning to TRBD2. Trimming took 4 bases from V and 3 from J; bases not matched to a gene: 4. The CDR3 length is 14 residues. Germline CDR1 MNHEY, CDR2 SMNVEV (reference sequence).

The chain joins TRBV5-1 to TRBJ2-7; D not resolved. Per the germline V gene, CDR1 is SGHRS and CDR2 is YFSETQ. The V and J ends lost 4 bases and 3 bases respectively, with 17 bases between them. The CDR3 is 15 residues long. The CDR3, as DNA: TGCGCCAGCAGCCCAACCGGCACCGGTCTCTACGAGCAGTACTTC. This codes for CASSPTGTGLYEQYF.

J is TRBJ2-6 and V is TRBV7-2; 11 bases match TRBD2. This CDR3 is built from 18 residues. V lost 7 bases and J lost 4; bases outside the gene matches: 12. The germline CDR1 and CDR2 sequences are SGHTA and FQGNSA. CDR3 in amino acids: CASTLSGRAEWGANVLTF. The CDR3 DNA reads TGTGCCAGCACCCTTAGCGGGAGGGCCGAGTGGGGGGCCAACGTCCTGACTTTC. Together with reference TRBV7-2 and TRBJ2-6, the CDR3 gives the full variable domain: GAGVSQSPSNKVTEKGKDVELRCDPISGHTALYWYRQSLGQGLEFLIYFQGNSAPDKSGLPSDRFSAERTGGSVSTLTIQRTQQEDSAVYLCASTLSGRAEWGANVLTFGAGSRLTVL.

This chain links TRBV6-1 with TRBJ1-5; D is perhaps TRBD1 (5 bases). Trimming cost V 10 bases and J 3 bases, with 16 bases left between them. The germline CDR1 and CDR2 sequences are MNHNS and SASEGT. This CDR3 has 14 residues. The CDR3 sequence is CATDSDSYNQPQHF. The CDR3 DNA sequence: TGTGCCACCGACTCCGACAGTTACAATCAGCCCCAGCATTTT.

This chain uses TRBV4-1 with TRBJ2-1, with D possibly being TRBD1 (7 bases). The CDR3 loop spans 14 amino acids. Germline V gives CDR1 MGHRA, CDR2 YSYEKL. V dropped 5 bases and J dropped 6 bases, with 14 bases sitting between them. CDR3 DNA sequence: TGCGCCAGCAGCGAGCCAGGGGGGCTCAATGAGCAGTTCTTC. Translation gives CASSEPGGLNEQFF.

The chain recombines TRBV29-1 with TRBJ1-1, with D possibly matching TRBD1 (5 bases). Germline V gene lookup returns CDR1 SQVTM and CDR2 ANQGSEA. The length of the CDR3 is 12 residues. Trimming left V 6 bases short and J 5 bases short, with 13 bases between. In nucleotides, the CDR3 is TGCAGCGTCGGGACCCCGGATACTGAAGCTTTCTTT. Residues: CSVGTPDTEAFF.

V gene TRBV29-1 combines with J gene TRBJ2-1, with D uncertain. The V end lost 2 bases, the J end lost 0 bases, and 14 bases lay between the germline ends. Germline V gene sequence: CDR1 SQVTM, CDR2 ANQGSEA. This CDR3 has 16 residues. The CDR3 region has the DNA TGCAGCGTTGAATGGGTAGGGCGTTCCTCCTACAATGAGCAGTTCTTC. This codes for CSVEWVGRSSYNEQFF.

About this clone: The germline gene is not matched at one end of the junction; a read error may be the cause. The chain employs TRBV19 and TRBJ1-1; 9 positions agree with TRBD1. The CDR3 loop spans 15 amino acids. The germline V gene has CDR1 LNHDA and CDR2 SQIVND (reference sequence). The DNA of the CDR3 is TGTGCCAGTAGTATTCGGGGGGACAGGGACACTAAAGCTTTCTTT. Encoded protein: CASSIRGDRDTKAFF.

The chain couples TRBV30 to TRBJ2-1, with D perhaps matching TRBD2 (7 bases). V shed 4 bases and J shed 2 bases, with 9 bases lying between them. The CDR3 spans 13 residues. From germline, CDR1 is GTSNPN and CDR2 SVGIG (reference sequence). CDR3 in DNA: TGTGCCTGGACGGGGGGCACCTACAATGAGCAGTTCTTC. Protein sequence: CAWTGGTYNEQFF.

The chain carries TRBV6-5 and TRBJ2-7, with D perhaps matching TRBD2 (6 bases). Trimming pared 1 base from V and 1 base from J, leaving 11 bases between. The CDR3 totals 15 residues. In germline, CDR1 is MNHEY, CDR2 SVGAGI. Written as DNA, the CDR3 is TGTGCCAGCAGTTACTGGGCAGGGACTTCCTACGAGCAGTACTTC. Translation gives CASSYWAGTSYEQYF.

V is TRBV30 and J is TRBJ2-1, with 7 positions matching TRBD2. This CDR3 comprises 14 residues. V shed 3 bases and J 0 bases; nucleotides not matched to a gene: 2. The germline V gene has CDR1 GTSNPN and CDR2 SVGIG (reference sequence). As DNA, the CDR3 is TGTGCCTGGAGCGGGGGGACCTCCTACAATGAGCAGTTCTTC. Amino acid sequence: CAWSGGTSYNEQFF.

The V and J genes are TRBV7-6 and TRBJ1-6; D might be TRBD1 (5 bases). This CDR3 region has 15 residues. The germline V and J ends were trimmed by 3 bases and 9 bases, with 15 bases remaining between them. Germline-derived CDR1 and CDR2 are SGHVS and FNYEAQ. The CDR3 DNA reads TGTGCCAGCAGCTTGTATGCCCTCGGGGGTTCACCCCTCCACTTT. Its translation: CASSLYALGGSPLHF.

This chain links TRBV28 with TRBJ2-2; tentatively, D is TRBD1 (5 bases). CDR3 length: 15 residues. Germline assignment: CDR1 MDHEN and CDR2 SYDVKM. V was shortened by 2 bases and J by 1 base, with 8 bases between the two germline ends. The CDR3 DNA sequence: TGTGCCAGCAGTTTAGGCAGGGAGAACACCGGGGAGCTGTTTTTT. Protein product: CASSLGRENTGELFF.

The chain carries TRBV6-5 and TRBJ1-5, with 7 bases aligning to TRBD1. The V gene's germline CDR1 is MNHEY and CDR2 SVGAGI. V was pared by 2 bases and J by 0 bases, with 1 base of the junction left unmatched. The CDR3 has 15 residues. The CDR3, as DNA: TGTGCCAGCAGTTACAACAGGGGTAGCAATCAGCCCCAGCATTTT. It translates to CASSYNRGSNQPQHF.

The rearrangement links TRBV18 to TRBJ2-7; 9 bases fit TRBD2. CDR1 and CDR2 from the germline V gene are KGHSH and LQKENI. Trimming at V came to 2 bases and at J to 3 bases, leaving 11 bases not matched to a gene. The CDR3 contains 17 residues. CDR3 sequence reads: CASSPWGLADNYYEQYF. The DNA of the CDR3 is TGTGCCAGCTCACCATGGGGACTAGCAGACAACTACTACGAGCAGTACTTC.

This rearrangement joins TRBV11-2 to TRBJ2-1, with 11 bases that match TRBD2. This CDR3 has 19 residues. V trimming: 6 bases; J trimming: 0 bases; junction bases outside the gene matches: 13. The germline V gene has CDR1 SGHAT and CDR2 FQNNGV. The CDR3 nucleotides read TGTGCCAGCAGTCAGCCGGGACTAGCGGCTTCGCACTCCTACAATGAGCAGTTCTTC. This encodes CASSQPGLAASHSYNEQFF.

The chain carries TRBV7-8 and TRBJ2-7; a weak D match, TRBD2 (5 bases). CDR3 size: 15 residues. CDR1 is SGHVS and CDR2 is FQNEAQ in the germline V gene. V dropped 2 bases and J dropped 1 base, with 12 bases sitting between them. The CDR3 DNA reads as TGTGCCAGCAGCTTAACTCCAGCGGATTCCTACGAGCAGTACTTC. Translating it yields CASSLTPADSYEQYF.

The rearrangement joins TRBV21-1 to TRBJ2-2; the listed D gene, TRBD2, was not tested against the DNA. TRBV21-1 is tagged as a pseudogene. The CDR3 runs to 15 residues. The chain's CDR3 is CASFPVAAPPGELFF. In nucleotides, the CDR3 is TGTGCCAGCTTCCCAGTGGCGGCTCCACCCGGGGAGCTGTTTTTT.

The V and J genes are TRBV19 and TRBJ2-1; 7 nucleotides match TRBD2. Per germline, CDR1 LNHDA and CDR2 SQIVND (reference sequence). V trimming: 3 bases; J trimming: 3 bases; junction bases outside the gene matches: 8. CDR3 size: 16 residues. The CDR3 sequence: CASSIVSGVVYNEQFF. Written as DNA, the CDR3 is TGTGCCAGTAGTATCGTAAGCGGGGTTGTCTACAATGAGCAGTTCTTC. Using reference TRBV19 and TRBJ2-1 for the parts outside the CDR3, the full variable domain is DGGITQSPKYLFRKEGQNVTLSCEQNLNHDAMYWYRQDPGQGLRLIYYSQIVNDFQKGDIAEGYSVSREKKESFPLTVTSAQKNPTAFYLCASSIVSGVVYNEQFFGPGTRLTVL.

The CDR3 DNA sequence: TGTGCCAGCAGACCAAATACAGGGGGCATGGGAGCTTTCTTT. Protein: CASRPNTGGMGAFF. The rearrangement uses TRBV2 and TRBJ1-1; 9 bases match TRBD1. Germline assignment: CDR1 SNHLY and CDR2 FYNNEI. There are 14 residues in the CDR3. V shed 6 bases, J shed 10 bases, and the junction held 12 bases outside the gene matches.

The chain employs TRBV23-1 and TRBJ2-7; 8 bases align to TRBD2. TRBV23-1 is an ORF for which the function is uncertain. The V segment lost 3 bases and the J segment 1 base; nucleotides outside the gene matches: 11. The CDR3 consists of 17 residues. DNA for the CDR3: TGCGCCAGCAGTCATACCACGGGACTAGAATTTTCCTACGAGCAGTACTTC. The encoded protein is CASSHTTGLEFSYEQYF.

The CDR3 sequence: CASSFGGSRANYGYTF. The CDR3 DNA is TGTGCCAGCAGTTTCGGAGGAAGCCGAGCCAACTATGGCTACACCTTC. The chain couples TRBV28 to TRBJ1-2; no reliable D call. The CDR3 is 16 residues long. Trimming removed 3 bases at V and 2 bases at J, with 16 bases between. Germline V gives CDR1 MDHEN, CDR2 SYDVKM.